This T cell receptor beta chain comes out of a study of blood T cell repertoires in COVID-19. The overall study: Material from acute and convalescent COVID-19 was sourced from the United States, Italy and Spain. PBMCs, B-cell-depleted T cells, or T cells provided the cDNA or gDNA that made up the material.

Source study methods: Amplification from reference gene primers served as the basis for estimated nucleated cell counts. Profiled with immunoSEQ multiplex PCR; TCRdb holds only in-frame clones, not every one. V and J calls plus clone size are reproduced from that table; the DNA served to infer D and trimming. The table lists about 150,000 clones, around 80% of them singletons. The CDR3 covers 13 residues. Germline V gene data show CDR1 as SGHNT and CDR2 as YYREEE (reference sequence). Trimming removed 3 bases from V and 4 bases from J, with 11 bases in between. This chain links TRBV5-4 with TRBJ2-7; D is perhaps TRBD1 (6 bases). This clonotype originated in a woman in her 50s with acute or convalescent COVID-19. Sequencing input: peripheral blood. CDR3 sequence reads: CASSSGQGYEQYF. DNA of the CDR3: TGTGCCAGCAGCTCCGGGCAGGGGTACGAGCAGTACTTC.